This T cell receptor (beta chain) is from a study of graft-versus-host responses after intestinal transplantation. Whole-study context: Once they had received anti-thymocyte globulin induction, all recipients took tacrolimus and steroids for around three years. General study points: GvH clones appeared in recipient marrow, some first in ileum or blood.

This clone was seen only a few times. Its specificity is not known. Processed graft tissue released its intraepithelial and lamina propria lymphocytes. The method was immunoSEQ multiplex PCR; TCRdb's version includes in-frame clones alone and lacks a portion of them. The table records about 5,700 clones, less than 70% of them present only once. The CDR3 is 15 residues long. Germline loops: CDR1 MNHNS, CDR2 SASEGT. The junction had 1 base not matched to a gene; V was cut back by 1 base and J by 1 base. The origin of this receptor is a human patient who received an intestinal transplant, so some T cells may come from the graft donor. Sequences were derived from ileum tissue, sampled roughly 310 days after intestinal transplant. The chain carries TRBV6-1 and TRBJ2-1, with 7 bases identical to TRBD2. CDR3: CASSEGLASYNEQFF. The CDR3 DNA reads as TGTGCCAGCAGTGAAGGACTAGCTTCCTACAATGAGCAGTTCTTC.